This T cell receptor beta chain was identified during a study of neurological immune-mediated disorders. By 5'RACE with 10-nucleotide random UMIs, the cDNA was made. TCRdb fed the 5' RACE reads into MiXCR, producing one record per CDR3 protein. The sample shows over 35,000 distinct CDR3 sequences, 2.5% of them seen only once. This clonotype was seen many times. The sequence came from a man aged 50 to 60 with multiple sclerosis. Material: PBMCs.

In nucleotides, the CDR3 is TGCGCCAGCATGTCGGAACGGGGGGAGCTGTTTTTT. Translation gives CASMSERGELFF. V and J are TRBV5-1 and TRBJ2-2; D is ambiguous. The CDR3 loop spans 12 amino acids. Per the germline V gene, CDR1 is SGHRS and CDR2 is YFSETQ. The V end lost 6 bases, the J end lost 8 bases, and 11 bases lay between the germline ends.